The TCR beta chain under discussion was sequenced for a study of CD8 T cells in ankylosing spondylitis. The CDR3 sequence is 16 residues long. V was clipped by 8 bases and J by 2 bases; unmatched bases: 12. Germline CDR1 reads DFQATT; CDR2 reads SNEGSKA (reference sequence). Of note for this clonotype: Antigen specificity is unknown.

Points from the study as a whole: As reported, disease-linked clones showed significant enrichment in matched ankylosing spondylitis synovial fluid. In reactive arthritis synovial fluid and blood, some motif variants had been reported before.

Quantitative barcoded 5'-RACE was used to prepare TCR beta libraries. TCRdb re-derived calls from the 5' RACE reads in MiXCR, one entry per CDR3 protein. Here the sample spans 200,000 to 250,000 distinct CDR3 sequences, over 9.5% being singletons. The origin of this receptor is a male donor with ankylosing spondylitis or in good health (not recorded which). Sequencing was carried out using blood, either unsorted or a sorted T cell fraction (not recorded which). This chain uses TRBV20-1 with TRBJ2-3, with TRBD2 identical over 11 bases. This chain's CDR3 is CSPEKTSGAFTDTQYF. CDR3 bases: TGCAGTCCAGAGAAGACTAGCGGGGCCTTCACAGATACGCAGTATTTT.